This TCR beta chain was recorded in a study of shared clonotypes between healthy human individuals. Study conclusions and caveats: An anticipated effect of sequencing depth on clonotype sharing among donors was recognized.

Investigators divided CD4+ cells into CD45RA+ naive and CD45RA-negative memory subsets. The authors distributed each subset's genomic DNA evenly over several immunoSEQ plates. Per the authors' pipeline: ImmunoSEQ yielded junction-only sequences lacking quality scores, so filtering differed. Repertoires were generated with immunoSEQ multiplex PCR, while TCRdb's copy carries only in-frame clones and drops some. From that table come the V and J calls and clone size; the DNA was used to work out D and trimming. Of under 1,900,000 clones listed, around 98.5% were seen once; the top ten hold about 0.34%. The CDR3 is made up of 16 amino acids. Germline assignment: CDR1 SGHNT and CDR2 YYREEE (reference sequence). The V end lost 0 bases, the J end lost 7 bases, and 16 bases lay between the germline ends. Remarks on this clone: Its target is unknown.

The clonotype was recovered from a man in his thirties or forties in good health. J is TRBJ1-4 and V is TRBV5-4; possible D gene TRBD1, 6 bases. The specimen was naive CD4+ T cells sorted from blood. Subset here: CD45RA+ positively selected. CDR3 loop: CASSLVGAGVGEKLFF. The DNA for the CDR3 is TGTGCCAGCAGCTTGGTTGGGGCAGGGGTGGGTGAAAAACTGTTTTTT.